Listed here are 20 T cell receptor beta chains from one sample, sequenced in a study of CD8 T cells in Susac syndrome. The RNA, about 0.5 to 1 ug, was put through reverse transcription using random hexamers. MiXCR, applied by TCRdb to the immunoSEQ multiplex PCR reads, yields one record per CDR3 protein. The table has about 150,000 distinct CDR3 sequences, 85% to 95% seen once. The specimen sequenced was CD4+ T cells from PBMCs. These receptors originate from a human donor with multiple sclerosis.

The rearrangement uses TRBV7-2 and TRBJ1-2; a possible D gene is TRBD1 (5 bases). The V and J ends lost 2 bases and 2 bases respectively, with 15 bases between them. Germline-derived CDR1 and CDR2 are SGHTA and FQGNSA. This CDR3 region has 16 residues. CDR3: CASSLRQQILNYGYTF. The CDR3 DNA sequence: TGTGCCAGCAGCTTAAGACAGCAAATCTTAAACTATGGCTACACCTTC.

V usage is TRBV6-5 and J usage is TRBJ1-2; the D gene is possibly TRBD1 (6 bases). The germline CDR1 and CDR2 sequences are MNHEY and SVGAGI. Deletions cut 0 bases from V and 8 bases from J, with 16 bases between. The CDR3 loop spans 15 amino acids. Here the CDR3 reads CASSYSGRGSGGYTF. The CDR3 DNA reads TGTGCCAGCAGTTACTCCGGCAGGGGATCGGGAGGCTACACCTTC.

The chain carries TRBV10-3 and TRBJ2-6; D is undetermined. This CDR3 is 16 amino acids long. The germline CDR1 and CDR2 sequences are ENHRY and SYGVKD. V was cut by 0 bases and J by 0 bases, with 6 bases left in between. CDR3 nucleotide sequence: TGTGCCATCAGTGAGTCGTCCTACTCTGGGGCCAACGTCCTGACTTTC. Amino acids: CAISESSYSGANVLTF.

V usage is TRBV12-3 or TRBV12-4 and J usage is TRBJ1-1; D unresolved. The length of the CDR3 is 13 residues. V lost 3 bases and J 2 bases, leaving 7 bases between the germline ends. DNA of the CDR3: TGTGCCAGCAGTTTTACCTCAAACACTGAAGCTTTCTTT. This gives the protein CASSFTSNTEAFF.

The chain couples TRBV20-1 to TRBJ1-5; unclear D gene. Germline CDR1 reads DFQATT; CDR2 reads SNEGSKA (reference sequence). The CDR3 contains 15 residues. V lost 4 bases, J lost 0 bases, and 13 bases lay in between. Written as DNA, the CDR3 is TGCAGTGCTATTCCTTTGCCTTATAGCAATCAGCCCCAGCATTTT. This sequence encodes CSAIPLPYSNQPQHF.

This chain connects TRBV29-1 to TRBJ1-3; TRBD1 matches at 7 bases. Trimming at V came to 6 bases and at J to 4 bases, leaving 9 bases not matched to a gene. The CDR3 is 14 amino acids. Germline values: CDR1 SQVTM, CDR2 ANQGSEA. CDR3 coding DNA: TGCAGCGTGAAAACCGGGACAGAAGGAAACACCATATATTTT. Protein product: CSVKTGTEGNTIYF. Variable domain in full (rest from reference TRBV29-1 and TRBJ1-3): SAVISQKPSRDICQRGTSLTIQCQVDSQVTMMFWYRQQPGQSLTLIATANQGSEATYESGFVIDKFPISRPNLTFSTLTVSNMSPEDSSIYLCSVKTGTEGNTIYFGEGSWLTVV.

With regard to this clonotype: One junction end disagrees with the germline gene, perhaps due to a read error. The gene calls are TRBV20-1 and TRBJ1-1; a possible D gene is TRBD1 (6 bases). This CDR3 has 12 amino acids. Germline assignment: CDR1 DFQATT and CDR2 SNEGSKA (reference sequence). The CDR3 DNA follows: TGCAGTGCTCCCAGGGGAAACACTGAAGCCTTCTTT. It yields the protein CSAPRGNTEAFF.

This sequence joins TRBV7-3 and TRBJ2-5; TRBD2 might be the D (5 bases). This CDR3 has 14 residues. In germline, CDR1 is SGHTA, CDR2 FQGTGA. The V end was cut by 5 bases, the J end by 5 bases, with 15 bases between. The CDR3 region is CASSPTSGVETQYF. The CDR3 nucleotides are TGTGCCAGCAGCCCCACGTCCGGGGTGGAGACCCAGTACTTC.

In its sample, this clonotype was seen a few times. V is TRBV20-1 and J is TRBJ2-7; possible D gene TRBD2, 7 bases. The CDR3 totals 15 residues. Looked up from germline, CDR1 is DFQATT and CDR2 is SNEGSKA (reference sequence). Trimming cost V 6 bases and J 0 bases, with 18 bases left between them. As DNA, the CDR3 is TGCAGTGCGGGGGGGCAATCCTTTGGCTCCTACGAGCAGTACTTC. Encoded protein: CSAGGQSFGSYEQYF.

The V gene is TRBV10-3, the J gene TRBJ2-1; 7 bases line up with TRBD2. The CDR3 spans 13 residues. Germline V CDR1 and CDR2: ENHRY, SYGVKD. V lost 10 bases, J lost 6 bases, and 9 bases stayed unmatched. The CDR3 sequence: CANWEGNSNEQFF. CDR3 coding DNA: TGTGCCAATTGGGAGGGAAACTCCAATGAGCAGTTCTTC.

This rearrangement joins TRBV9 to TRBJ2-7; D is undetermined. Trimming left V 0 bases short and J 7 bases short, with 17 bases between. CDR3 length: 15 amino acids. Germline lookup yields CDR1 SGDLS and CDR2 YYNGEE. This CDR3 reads CASSVAPSITREQYF. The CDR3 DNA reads TGTGCCAGCAGCGTAGCCCCCTCAATCACAAGAGAGCAGTACTTC.

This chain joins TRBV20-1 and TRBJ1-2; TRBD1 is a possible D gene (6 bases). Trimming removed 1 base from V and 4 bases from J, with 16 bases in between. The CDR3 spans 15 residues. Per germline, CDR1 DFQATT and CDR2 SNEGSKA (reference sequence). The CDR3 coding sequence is TGCAGTGCTAGAGGGGGGGTACAGGGCGGCTATGGCTACACCTTC. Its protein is CSARGGVQGGYGYTF.

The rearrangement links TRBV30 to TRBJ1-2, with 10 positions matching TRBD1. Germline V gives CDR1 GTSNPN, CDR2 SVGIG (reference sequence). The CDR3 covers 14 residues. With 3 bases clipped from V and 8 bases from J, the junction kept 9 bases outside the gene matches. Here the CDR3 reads CAWSPSGTGDGYTF. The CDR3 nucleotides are TGTGCCTGGAGCCCATCCGGGACAGGGGACGGCTACACCTTC.

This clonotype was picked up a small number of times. The CDR3 DNA sequence: TGCGCCAGCAGCTTAGCAGGGAAGGAGACCCAGTACTTC. Amino acids: CASSLAGKETQYF. The chain employs TRBV5-1 and TRBJ2-5; D is possibly TRBD1 (5 bases). V lost 2 bases and J 5 bases, leaving 10 bases between the germline ends. The V gene's germline CDR1 is SGHRS and CDR2 YFSETQ. The CDR3 has 13 residues.

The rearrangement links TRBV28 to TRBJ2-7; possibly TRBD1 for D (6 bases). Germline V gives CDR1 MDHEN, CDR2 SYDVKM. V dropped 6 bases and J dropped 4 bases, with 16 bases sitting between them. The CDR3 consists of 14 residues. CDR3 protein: CASRGHSSSYEQYF. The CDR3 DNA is TGTGCCAGCAGGGGACATTCATCAAGTTACGAGCAGTACTTC. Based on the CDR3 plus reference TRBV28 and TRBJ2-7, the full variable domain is DVKVTQSSRYLVKRTGEKVFLECVQDMDHENMFWYRQDPGLGLRLIYFSYDVKMKEKGDIPEGYSVSREKKERFSLILESASTNQTSMYLCASRGHSSSYEQYFGPGTRLTVT.

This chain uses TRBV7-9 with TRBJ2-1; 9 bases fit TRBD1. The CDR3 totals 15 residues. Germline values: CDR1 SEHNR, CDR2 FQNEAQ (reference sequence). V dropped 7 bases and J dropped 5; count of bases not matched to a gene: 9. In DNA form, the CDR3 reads TGTGCCAGCAACCACTGGACAGGGGAAAACAATGAGCAGTTCTTC. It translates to CASNHWTGENNEQFF.

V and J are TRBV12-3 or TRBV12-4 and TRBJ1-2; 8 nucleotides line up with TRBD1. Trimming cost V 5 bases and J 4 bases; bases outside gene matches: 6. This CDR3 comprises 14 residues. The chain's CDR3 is CASSPRTGPYGYTF. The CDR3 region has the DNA TGTGCCAGCAGTCCCCGGACAGGGCCCTATGGCTACACCTTC.

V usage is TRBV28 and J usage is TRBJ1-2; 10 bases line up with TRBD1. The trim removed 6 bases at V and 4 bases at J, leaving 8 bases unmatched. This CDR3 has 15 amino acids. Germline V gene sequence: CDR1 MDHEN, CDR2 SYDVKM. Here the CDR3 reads CASRIRDRGPYGYTF. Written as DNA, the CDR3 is TGTGCCAGCAGAATCCGGGACAGGGGACCCTATGGCTACACCTTC.

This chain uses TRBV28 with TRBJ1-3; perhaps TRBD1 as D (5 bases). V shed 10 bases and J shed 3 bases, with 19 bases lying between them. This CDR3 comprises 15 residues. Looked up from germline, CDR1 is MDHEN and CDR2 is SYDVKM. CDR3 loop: CATLPTQGYGNTIYF. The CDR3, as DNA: TGTGCCACCCTCCCAACTCAGGGATATGGAAACACCATATATTTT. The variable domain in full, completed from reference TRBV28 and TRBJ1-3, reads DVKVTQSSRYLVKRTGEKVFLECVQDMDHENMFWYRQDPGLGLRLIYFSYDVKMKEKGDIPEGYSVSREKKERFSLILESASTNQTSMYLCATLPTQGYGNTIYFGEGSWLTVV.

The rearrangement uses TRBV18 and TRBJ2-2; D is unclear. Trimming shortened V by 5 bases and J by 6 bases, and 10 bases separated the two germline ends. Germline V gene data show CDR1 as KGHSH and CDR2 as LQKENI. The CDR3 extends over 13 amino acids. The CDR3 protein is CASSSQTAGELFF. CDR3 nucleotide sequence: TGTGCCAGCTCATCGCAGACCGCCGGGGAGCTGTTTTTT.